Listed below are T cell receptor beta chains from one sample, sequenced in a study of T cell changes during pregnancy in multiple sclerosis. Assay: immunoSEQ multiplex PCR; the TCRdb copy retains only in-frame clones and omits some. The sample has 50,000 to 65,000 clones, about 90% seen once; the top ten hold 0.76%. Here the sequenced sample was CD4+ T cells from peripheral blood mononuclear cells, taken in the first trimester of pregnancy. These receptors were obtained from a female donor with multiple sclerosis, enrolled in a pregnancy study. The conserved cysteine and the conserved F or W are not part of the CDR3 here. The order of the fields is V gene, J gene, CDR3 protein.

TRBV15	TRBJ2-1	ATSGRGYEQF
TRBV9	TRBJ2-2	ASSPSGASTGELF
TRBV7-7	TRBJ1-1	ASSPPGVTEAF
TRBV5-1	TRBJ1-1	ASYFQGGNTEAF
TRBV7-9	TRBJ1-4	ASSLSGTVSGKLF
TRBV5-4	TRBJ2-7	ASSPGGQGASYEQY
TRBV7-9	TRBJ2-1	ASSSGQYNEQF
TRBV6-1	TRBJ2-3	ASSEPDSN
TRBV2	TRBJ1-2	ASREGSDYGYT
TRBV2	TRBJ2-3	ASSETRHTDTQY
TRBV9	TRBJ2-2	ASSADRENTGELF
TRBV6-6	TRBJ1-1	ASTQGFEAF
TRBV15	TRBJ1-5	ATSGQGRNQPQH
TRBV19	TRBJ1-2	ASSIGPGGVYGYT
TRBV27	TRBJ1-1	ASGVLMGRGDTEAF
TRBV9	TRBJ2-1	ASSVGGGSPEQF
TRBV9	TRBJ2-5	ASSVDPNRGQETQY
TRBV19	TRBJ1-5	ASSIERRGNQPQH
TRBV7-3	TRBJ2-5	ASSSAGTEQETQY
TRBV9	TRBJ1-1	ASSPQFTEAF
TRBV6-5	TRBJ1-2	ASRTLGGSDYGYT
TRBV2	TRBJ2-3	ASKQSSGGRADTQY
TRBV13	TRBJ2-1	ASSRSSGEDRSEQF
TRBV7-9	TRBJ1-1	ASSLEGQGGTEAF
TRBV10-3	TRBJ2-1	AISRGQRTQGPNEQF
TRBV6-5	TRBJ1-2	AAQGGGYGYT